Listed below are T cell receptor beta chains from one sample, sequenced in a study of graft-versus-host responses after intestinal transplantation. Sequenced by immunoSEQ multiplex PCR; TCRdb stores in-frame clones only, minus some. This sample has about 63,000 clones, with 89% found just once. Sequences were derived from ileum tissue, sampled more than 350 days after transplant. These receptors were obtained from a human patient who received an intestinal transplant, so some T cells may come from the graft donor. CDR3s include the opening cysteine and the closing phenylalanine or tryptophan. Each record gives: clone size, J gene, D gene, V gene, CDR3 protein, CDR3 DNA. D genes are given only for firm matches. Only part of the rows carry a size: once, few, many, or a class if the clone is expanded.

abundance: NA; j_gene: TRBJ2-7; d_gene: TRBD2; v_gene: TRBV6-5; CDR3aa: CASGGLAGSEQYF; CDR3nt: TGTGCCAGCGGGGGACTAGCGGGAAGCGAGCAGTACTTC
abundance: NA; j_gene: TRBJ2-1; d_gene: NA; v_gene: TRBV6-5; CDR3aa: CASSYSYRYNEQFF; CDR3nt: TGTGCCAGCAGTTACTCCTACAGATACAATGAGCAGTTCTTC
abundance: few; j_gene: TRBJ2-2; d_gene: TRBD1; v_gene: TRBV5-1; CDR3aa: CASSLWTGATGELFF; CDR3nt: TGCGCCAGCAGCTTGTGGACAGGGGCCACCGGGGAGCTGTTTTTT
abundance: NA; j_gene: TRBJ2-7; d_gene: TRBD2; v_gene: TRBV6-1; CDR3aa: CASSSLAGGPYEQYF; CDR3nt: TGTGCCAGCAGTTCACTAGCGGGAGGACCCTACGAGCAGTACTTC
abundance: NA; j_gene: TRBJ2-7; d_gene: NA; v_gene: TRBV6-5; CDR3aa: CASTSRPPGEQYF; CDR3nt: TGTGCCAGCACCTCTCGACCTCCCGGCGAGCAGTACTTC
abundance: few; j_gene: TRBJ1-2; d_gene: NA; v_gene: TRBV6-5; CDR3aa: CASRESGDYNYGYTF; CDR3nt: TGTGCCAGCAGAGAATCCGGGGATTATAACTATGGCTACACCTTC
abundance: NA; j_gene: TRBJ1-1; d_gene: NA; v_gene: TRBV11-2; CDR3aa: CASSSRDSMNTEAFF; CDR3nt: TGTGCCAGCAGCTCTCGTGACAGCATGAACACTGAAGCTTTCTTT
abundance: NA; j_gene: TRBJ1-2; d_gene: TRBD1; v_gene: TRBV6-5; CDR3aa: CASSSRQGANYGYTF; CDR3nt: TGTGCCAGCAGTTCCCGACAGGGGGCTAACTATGGCTACACCTTC
abundance: NA; j_gene: TRBJ2-7; d_gene: NA; v_gene: TRBV5-1; CDR3aa: CASSSEHPLSSYEQYF; CDR3nt: TGCGCCAGCAGCTCGGAACACCCCTTGAGCTCCTACGAGCAGTACTTC
abundance: once; j_gene: TRBJ1-4; d_gene: NA; v_gene: TRBV10-2; CDR3aa: CASSESNEKLFF; CDR3nt: TGCGCCAGCAGTGAGTCGAACGAAAAACTGTTTTTT
abundance: NA; j_gene: TRBJ2-3; d_gene: TRBD2; v_gene: TRBV2; CDR3aa: CASSGGLAGGPGTDTQYF; CDR3nt: TGTGCCAGCAGTGGAGGACTAGCGGGAGGGCCGGGCACAGATACGCAGTATTTT
abundance: NA; j_gene: TRBJ2-2; d_gene: NA; v_gene: TRBV5-1; CDR3aa: CASSLGQVRGELFF; CDR3nt: TGCGCCAGCAGCTTGGGGCAGGTCCGGGGGGAGCTGTTTTTT
abundance: NA; j_gene: TRBJ2-2; d_gene: NA; v_gene: TRBV5-1; CDR3aa: CASSLRLANTGELFF; CDR3nt: TGCGCCAGCAGCTTGAGGCTGGCGAACACCGGGGAGCTGTTTTTT
abundance: NA; j_gene: TRBJ2-7; d_gene: NA; v_gene: TRBV6-1; CDR3aa: CASSEQGYEQYF; CDR3nt: TGTGCCAGCAGTGAACAGGGTTACGAGCAGTACTTC
abundance: NA; j_gene: TRBJ1-4; d_gene: NA; v_gene: TRBV5-1; CDR3aa: CASSLEPPEGNEKLFF; CDR3nt: TGCGCCAGCAGCTTGGAGCCGCCTGAGGGTAATGAAAAACTGTTTTTT
abundance: NA; j_gene: TRBJ2-7; d_gene: NA; v_gene: TRBV2; CDR3aa: CASSDQGAYEQYF; CDR3nt: TGTGCCAGCAGTGACCAAGGGGCCTACGAGCAGTACTTC
abundance: NA; j_gene: TRBJ1-1; d_gene: NA; v_gene: TRBV5-6; CDR3aa: CASSPWGGQAFF; CDR3nt: TGTGCCAGCTCCCCATGGGGCGGCCAAGCTTTCTTT
abundance: NA; j_gene: TRBJ2-1; d_gene: TRBD2; v_gene: TRBV6-5; CDR3aa: CASSPLAGGQNEQFF; CDR3nt: TGTGCCAGCAGTCCCCTAGCGGGAGGGCAGAATGAGCAGTTCTTC
abundance: NA; j_gene: TRBJ2-1; d_gene: TRBD2; v_gene: TRBV7-9; CDR3aa: CASSPPELAEDHEQFF; CDR3nt: TGTGCCAGCAGCCCGCCGGAGCTAGCGGAGGACCATGAGCAGTTCTTC
abundance: NA; j_gene: TRBJ1-1; d_gene: NA; v_gene: TRBV6-5; CDR3aa: CASSYGGLNTEAFF; CDR3nt: TGTGCCAGCAGTTACGGGGGCTTGAACACTGAAGCTTTCTTT
abundance: NA; j_gene: TRBJ2-7; d_gene: NA; v_gene: TRBV15; CDR3aa: CATSRVGGGGYEQYF; CDR3nt: TGTGCCACCAGCAGAGTGGGAGGGGGTGGCTACGAGCAGTACTTC
abundance: NA; j_gene: TRBJ1-6; d_gene: TRBD1; v_gene: TRBV2; CDR3aa: CASSGGTGYNSPLHF; CDR3nt: TGTGCCAGCAGTGGGGGGACAGGTTATAATTCACCCCTCCACTTT
abundance: NA; j_gene: TRBJ2-5; d_gene: NA; v_gene: TRBV19; CDR3aa: CATGEETQYF; CDR3nt: TGTGCCACGGGGGAGGAGACCCAGTACTTC
abundance: medium-sized; j_gene: TRBJ1-3; d_gene: NA; v_gene: TRBV6-6; CDR3aa: CASSFEVASGNTIYF; CDR3nt: TGTGCCAGCAGCTTTGAGGTCGCCTCTGGAAACACCATATATTTT
abundance: NA; j_gene: TRBJ1-5; d_gene: NA; v_gene: TRBV7-2; CDR3aa: CASSLNPLAPQHF; CDR3nt: TGTGCCAGCAGCTTAAACCCCTTAGCGCCCCAGCATTTT
abundance: once; j_gene: TRBJ2-7; d_gene: NA; v_gene: TRBV6-5; CDR3aa: CASSYSGIYEQYF; CDR3nt: TGTGCCAGCAGTTACTCGGGTATTTACGAGCAGTACTTC
abundance: NA; j_gene: TRBJ1-4; d_gene: TRBD1; v_gene: TRBV28; CDR3aa: CASISGTVNEKLFF; CDR3nt: TGTGCCAGCATCTCCGGGACAGTTAATGAAAAACTGTTTTTT
abundance: NA; j_gene: TRBJ1-4; d_gene: TRBD1; v_gene: TRBV28; CDR3aa: CASRYTGGAAEKLFF; CDR3nt: TGTGCCAGCAGGTATACAGGGGGCGCGGCTGAAAAACTGTTTTTT
abundance: NA; j_gene: TRBJ2-5; d_gene: NA; v_gene: TRBV6-1; CDR3aa: CASTGEQETQYF; CDR3nt: TGTGCCAGCACCGGGGAGCAAGAGACCCAGTACTTC
abundance: NA; j_gene: TRBJ2-2; d_gene: NA; v_gene: TRBV7-8; CDR3aa: CASSLGGGARTGELFF; CDR3nt: TGTGCCAGCAGCTTAGGCGGGGGCGCGAGGACCGGGGAGCTGTTTTTT
abundance: once; j_gene: TRBJ1-5; d_gene: NA; v_gene: TRBV21-1; CDR3aa: CASRGTEPNQPQHF; CDR3nt: TGTGCCAGCAGAGGGACAGAACCCAATCAGCCCCAGCATTTT
abundance: NA; j_gene: TRBJ1-4; d_gene: NA; v_gene: TRBV5-1; CDR3aa: CASSFFRGNEKLFF; CDR3nt: TGCGCCAGCAGCTTCTTCAGGGGAAATGAAAAACTGTTTTTT
abundance: NA; j_gene: TRBJ1-6; d_gene: NA; v_gene: TRBV5-1; CDR3aa: CASSPSSRGRSYNSPLHF; CDR3nt: TGCGCCAGCAGCCCCAGTTCGAGGGGAAGGTCCTATAATTCACCCCTCCACTTT
abundance: NA; j_gene: TRBJ1-5; d_gene: NA; v_gene: TRBV6-5; CDR3aa: CASSGRTAAQPQHF; CDR3nt: TGTGCCAGCAGTGGAAGGACCGCGGCTCAGCCCCAGCATTTT
abundance: NA; j_gene: TRBJ2-7; d_gene: TRBD2; v_gene: TRBV6-5; CDR3aa: CASSYSWTSSFYEQYF; CDR3nt: TGTGCCAGCAGTTACTCGTGGACTAGCTCCTTCTACGAGCAGTACTTC
abundance: NA; j_gene: TRBJ2-1; d_gene: NA; v_gene: TRBV7-6; CDR3aa: CASSSGYNEQFF; CDR3nt: TGTGCCAGCAGCTCAGGCTACAATGAGCAGTTCTTC
abundance: NA; j_gene: TRBJ2-7; d_gene: TRBD1; v_gene: TRBV12-5; CDR3aa: CASGLTALNRGLNEQYF; CDR3nt: TGTGCTAGTGGTTTGACTGCCCTAAACAGGGGGCTCAACGAGCAGTACTTC
abundance: NA; j_gene: TRBJ2-7; d_gene: NA; v_gene: TRBV7-5; CDR3aa: CVRSLSGGPRRSYEQYF; CDR3nt: TGTGTCAGAAGCTTATCGGGGGGCCCTCGTCGCTCCTACGAGCAGTACTTC
abundance: once; j_gene: TRBJ2-7; d_gene: TRBD1; v_gene: TRBV2; CDR3aa: CASSVDRAYEQYF; CDR3nt: TGTGCCAGCAGTGTAGACAGGGCCTACGAGCAGTACTTC
abundance: NA; j_gene: TRBJ1-1; d_gene: NA; v_gene: TRBV27; CDR3aa: CASSFLNTEAFF; CDR3nt: TGTGCCAGCAGTTTTCTTAACACTGAAGCTTTCTTT